The subject of this entry is one TCR beta chain. Antigen: not known. The protocol was immunoSEQ multiplex PCR, while the TCRdb copy is restricted to in-frame clones and leaves out a portion. Among around 83,000 clones listed, approximately 90% were seen once. This specimen belongs to a study of T cell responses to AZD1222 COVID-19 vaccine. General study points: Repertoire samples came only from after the peak T cell response. Among AZD1222 vaccinees, only six were seropositive at baseline.

V was clipped by 6 bases and J by 0 bases, with 11 bases between them. Germline V CDR1 and CDR2: MNHEY, SVGAGI. There are 14 residues in the CDR3. Pooling covered second doses at about 4 or about 12 weeks. This chain connects TRBV6-5 to TRBJ1-2; D gene unclear. This specimen consisted of peripheral blood, obtained 28 days after the second AZD1222 dose. The TCR originated in an adult who received the AZD1222 COVID-19 vaccine. CDR3 DNA: TGTGCCAGCAGCCCCGACGGGGCTAACTATGGCTACACCTTC. Its translation: CASSPDGANYGYTF.